These 3 T cell receptor beta chains came from one sample sequenced in a study of T-cell reconstitution after alpha-beta-depleted transplantation in children. Unique molecular identifiers were used to barcode this TCRbeta library. MiXCR, run by TCRdb on the PCR reads, gives a single entry per CDR3 protein. Found here are 440,000 or so distinct CDR3 sequences, approximately 41% of them singletons; the top ten hold under 30%. This material consisted of PBMCs, taken before TCRalphabeta/CD19-depleted stem cell transplant. Receptors were obtained from a girl aged 2 to 9 with aplastic anemia, due to receive a stem cell transplant.

The chain joins TRBV20-1 to TRBJ2-1, with TRBD2 matching over 7 bases. The CDR3 consists of 15 residues. CDR1 is DFQATT and CDR2 is SNEGSKA in the germline V gene (reference sequence). V shed 6 bases, J shed 4 bases, and the junction held 12 bases outside the gene matches. DNA for the CDR3: TGCAGTGCCGGGGGGATCGGGGCCTTTTACAATGAGCAGTTCTTC. As protein: CSAGGIGAFYNEQFF.

This clonotype has just a few counts. The chain joins TRBV20-1 to TRBJ2-3, with unresolved D. Germline V CDR1 and CDR2: DFQATT, SNEGSKA (reference sequence). The ends were cut back, 7 bases at V and 5 bases at J, with 10 bases in the middle. This CDR3 is 11 amino acids long. CDR3 in amino acids: CSVLRIDTQYF. The CDR3 DNA reads as TGCAGTGTCCTGCGGATAGATACGCAGTATTTT.

The chain is built from TRBV4-1 and TRBJ2-1; D possibly corresponds to TRBD2 (7 bases). Trimming pared 1 base from V and 6 bases from J, leaving 16 bases between. The length of the CDR3 is 16 residues. From germline, CDR1 is MGHRA and CDR2 YSYEKL. CDR3 DNA: TGCGCCAGCAGCCAAGGTAGGGGCGGGGGCGTCAATGAGCAGTTCTTC. Translation: CASSQGRGGGVNEQFF.